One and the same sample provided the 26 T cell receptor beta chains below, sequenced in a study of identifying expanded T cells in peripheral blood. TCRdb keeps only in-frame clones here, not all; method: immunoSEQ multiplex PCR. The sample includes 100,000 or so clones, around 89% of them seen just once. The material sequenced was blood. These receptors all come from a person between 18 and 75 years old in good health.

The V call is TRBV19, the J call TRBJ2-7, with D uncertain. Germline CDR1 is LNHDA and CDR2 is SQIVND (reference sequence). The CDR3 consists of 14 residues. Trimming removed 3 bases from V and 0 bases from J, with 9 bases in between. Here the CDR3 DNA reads TGTGCCAGTAGTATTACCCACTCCTCCTACGAGCAGTACTTC. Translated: CASSITHSSYEQYF.

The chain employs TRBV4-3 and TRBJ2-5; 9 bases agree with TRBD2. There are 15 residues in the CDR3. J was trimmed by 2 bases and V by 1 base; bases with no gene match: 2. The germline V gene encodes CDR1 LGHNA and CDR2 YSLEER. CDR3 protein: CASSQGGGGQETQYF. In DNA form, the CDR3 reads TGCGCCAGCAGCCAAGGCGGGGGGGGGCAAGAGACCCAGTACTTC.

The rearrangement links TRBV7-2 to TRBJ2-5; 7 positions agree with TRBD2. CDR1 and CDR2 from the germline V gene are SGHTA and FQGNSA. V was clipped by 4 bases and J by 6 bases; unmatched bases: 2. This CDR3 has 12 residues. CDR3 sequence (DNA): TGTGCCAGCAGCTCGGGGGGAAAGACCCAGTACTTC. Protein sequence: CASSSGGKTQYF.

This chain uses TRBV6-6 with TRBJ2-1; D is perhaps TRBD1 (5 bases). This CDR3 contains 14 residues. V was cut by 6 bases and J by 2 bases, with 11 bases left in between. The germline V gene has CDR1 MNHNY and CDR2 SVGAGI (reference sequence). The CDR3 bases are TGTGCCAGCAGGCCAGGGTTACCCTACAATGAGCAGTTCTTC. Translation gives CASRPGLPYNEQFF.

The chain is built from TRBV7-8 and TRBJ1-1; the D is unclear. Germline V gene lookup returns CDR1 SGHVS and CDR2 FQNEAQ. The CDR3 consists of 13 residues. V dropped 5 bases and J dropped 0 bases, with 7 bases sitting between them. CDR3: CASSPTVNTEAFF. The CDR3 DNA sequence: TGTGCCAGCAGCCCCACGGTGAACACTGAAGCTTTCTTT.

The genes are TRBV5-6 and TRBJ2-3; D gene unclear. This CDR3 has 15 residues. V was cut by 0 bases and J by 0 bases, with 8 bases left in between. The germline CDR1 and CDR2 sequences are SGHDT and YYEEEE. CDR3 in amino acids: CASSLAPTSTDTQYF. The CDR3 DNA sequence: TGTGCCAGCAGCTTGGCTCCAACTAGCACAGATACGCAGTATTTT.

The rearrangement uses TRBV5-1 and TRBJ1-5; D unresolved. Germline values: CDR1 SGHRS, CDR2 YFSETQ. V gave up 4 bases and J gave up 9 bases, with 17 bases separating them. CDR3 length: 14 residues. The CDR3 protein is CASSPGVSPGPQHF. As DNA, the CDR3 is TGCGCCAGCAGCCCCGGGGTGTCTCCGGGGCCCCAGCATTTT.

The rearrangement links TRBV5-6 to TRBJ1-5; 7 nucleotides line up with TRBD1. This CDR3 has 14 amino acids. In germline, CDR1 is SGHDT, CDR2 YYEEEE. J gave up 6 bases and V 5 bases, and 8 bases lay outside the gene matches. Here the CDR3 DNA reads TGTGCCAGCAGTTACCAGGGGGAGGGTCAGCCCCAGCATTTT. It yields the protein CASSYQGEGQPQHF.

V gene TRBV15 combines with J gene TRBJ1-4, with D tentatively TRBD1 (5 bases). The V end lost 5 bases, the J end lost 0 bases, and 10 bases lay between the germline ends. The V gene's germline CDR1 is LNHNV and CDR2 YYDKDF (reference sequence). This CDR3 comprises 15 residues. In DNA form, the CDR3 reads TGTGCCACCAGCCCAGGGACCCCAACTAATGAAAAACTGTTTTTT. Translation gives CATSPGTPTNEKLFF.

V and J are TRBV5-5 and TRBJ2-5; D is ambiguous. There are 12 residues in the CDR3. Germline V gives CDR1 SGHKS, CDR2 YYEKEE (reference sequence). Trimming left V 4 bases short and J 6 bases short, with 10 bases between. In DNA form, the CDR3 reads TGTGCCAGCAGCCCCCGAGGACAGACCCAGTACTTC. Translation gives CASSPRGQTQYF.

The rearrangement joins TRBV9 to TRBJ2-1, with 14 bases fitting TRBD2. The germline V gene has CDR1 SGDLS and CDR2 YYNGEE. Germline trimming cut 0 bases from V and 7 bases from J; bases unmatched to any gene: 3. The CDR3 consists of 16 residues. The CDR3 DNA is TGTGCCAGCAGCGTAGGAGGGACTAGCGGGGGTAATGAGCAGTTCTTC. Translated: CASSVGGTSGGNEQFF.

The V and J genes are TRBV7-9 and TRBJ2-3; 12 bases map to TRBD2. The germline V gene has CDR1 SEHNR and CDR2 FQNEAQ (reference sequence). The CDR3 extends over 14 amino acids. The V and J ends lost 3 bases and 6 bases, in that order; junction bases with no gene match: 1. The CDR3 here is CASSLGTSGDTQYF. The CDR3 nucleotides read TGTGCCAGCAGCTTGGGGACTAGCGGGGATACGCAGTATTTT.

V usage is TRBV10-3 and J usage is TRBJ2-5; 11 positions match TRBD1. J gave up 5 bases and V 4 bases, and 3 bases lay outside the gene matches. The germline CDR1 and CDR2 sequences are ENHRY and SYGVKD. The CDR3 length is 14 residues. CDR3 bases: TGTGCCATCAGTGGGACAGGGGGCCGGGAGACCCAGTACTTC. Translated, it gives CAISGTGGRETQYF.

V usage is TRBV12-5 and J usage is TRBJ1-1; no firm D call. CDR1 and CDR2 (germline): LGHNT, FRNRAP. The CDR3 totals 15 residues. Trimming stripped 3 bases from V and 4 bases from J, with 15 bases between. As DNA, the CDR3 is TGTGCTAGTGGTTTCGGGCAGACCTTGGGCACTGAAGCTTTCTTT. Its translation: CASGFGQTLGTEAFF.

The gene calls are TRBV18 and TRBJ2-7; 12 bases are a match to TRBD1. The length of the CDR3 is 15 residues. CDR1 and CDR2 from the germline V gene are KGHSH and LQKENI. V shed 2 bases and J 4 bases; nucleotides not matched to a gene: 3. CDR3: CASSPAGQGAYEQYF. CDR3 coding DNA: TGTGCCAGCTCACCAGCGGGACAGGGGGCTTACGAGCAGTACTTC.

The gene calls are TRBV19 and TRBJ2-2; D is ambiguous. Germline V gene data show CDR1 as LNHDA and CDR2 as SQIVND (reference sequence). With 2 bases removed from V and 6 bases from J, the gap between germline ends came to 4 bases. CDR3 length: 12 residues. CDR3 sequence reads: CASSILAGELFF. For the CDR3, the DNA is TGTGCCAGTAGTATATTGGCCGGGGAGCTGTTTTTT.

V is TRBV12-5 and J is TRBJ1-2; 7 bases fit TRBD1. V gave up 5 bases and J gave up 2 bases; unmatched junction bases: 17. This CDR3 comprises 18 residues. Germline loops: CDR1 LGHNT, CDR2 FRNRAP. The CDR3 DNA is TGTGCTAGTGGTGGAGTCGACAGGGAGCTACGTTGGAACTATGGCTACACCTTC. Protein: CASGGVDRELRWNYGYTF.

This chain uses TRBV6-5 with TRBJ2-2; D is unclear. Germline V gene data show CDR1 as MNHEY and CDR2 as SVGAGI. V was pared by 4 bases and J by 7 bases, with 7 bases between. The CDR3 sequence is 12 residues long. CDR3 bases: TGTGCCAGCAGTTTGGGTGGCGGGGAGCTGTTTTTT. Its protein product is CASSLGGGELFF.

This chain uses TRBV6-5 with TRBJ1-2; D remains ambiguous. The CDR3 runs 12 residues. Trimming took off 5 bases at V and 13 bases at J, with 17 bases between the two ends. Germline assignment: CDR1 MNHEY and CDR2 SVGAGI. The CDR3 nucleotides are TGTGCCAGCAGTCATCGGCCTCTCGAAGGCACCTTC. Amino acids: CASSHRPLEGTF.

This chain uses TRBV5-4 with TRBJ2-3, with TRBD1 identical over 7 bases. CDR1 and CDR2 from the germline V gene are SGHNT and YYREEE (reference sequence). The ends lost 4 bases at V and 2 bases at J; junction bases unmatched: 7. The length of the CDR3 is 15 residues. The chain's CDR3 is CASSLIGTVTDTQYF. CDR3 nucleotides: TGTGCCAGCAGCCTCATTGGGACAGTCACAGATACGCAGTATTTT.

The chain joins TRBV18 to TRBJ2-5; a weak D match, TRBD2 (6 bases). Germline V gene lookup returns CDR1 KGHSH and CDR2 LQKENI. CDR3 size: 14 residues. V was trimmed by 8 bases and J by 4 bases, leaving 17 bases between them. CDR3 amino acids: CASTIGKGGETQYF. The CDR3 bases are TGTGCCAGCACCATCGGGAAGGGAGGAGAGACCCAGTACTTC.

The CDR3 reads CASSPIGQGLHTEAFF. The CDR3 coding sequence is TGTGCCAGCAGTCCAATCGGACAGGGACTTCACACTGAAGCTTTCTTT. This chain joins TRBV6-6 and TRBJ1-1; TRBD1 agrees at 8 bases. This CDR3 is 16 amino acids long. The J segment lost 3 bases and the V segment lost 5 bases, leaving 11 bases of the junction unmatched. Germline assignment: CDR1 MNHNY and CDR2 SVGAGI (reference sequence).

CDR3 sequence reads: CASSPLEDSYEQYF. The CDR3 region has the DNA TGTGCCAGCTCACCCCTGGAGGATTCCTACGAGCAGTACTTC. V and J are TRBV18 and TRBJ2-7; a possible D gene is TRBD2 (5 bases). Germline assignment: CDR1 KGHSH and CDR2 LQKENI. The ends were cut back, 3 bases at V and 1 base at J, with 10 bases in the middle. CDR3 length equals 14 residues.

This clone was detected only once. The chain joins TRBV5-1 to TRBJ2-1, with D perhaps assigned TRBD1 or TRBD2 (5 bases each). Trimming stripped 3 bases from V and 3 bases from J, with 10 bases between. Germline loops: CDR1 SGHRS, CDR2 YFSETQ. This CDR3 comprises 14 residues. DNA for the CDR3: TGCGCCAGCAGCTCCGGGGCTGGCTACAATGAGCAGTTCTTC. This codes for CASSSGAGYNEQFF.

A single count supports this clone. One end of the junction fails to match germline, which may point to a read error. The CDR3 nucleotides are TGCAGTGCTAGAGATCAGTCCCAGCATTTT. Encoded protein: CSARDQSQHF. The J gene is TRBJ1-5, the V gene TRBV20-1; no clear D gene. Germline V gene data show CDR1 as DFQATT and CDR2 as SNEGSKA (reference sequence). The CDR3 sequence is 10 residues long.

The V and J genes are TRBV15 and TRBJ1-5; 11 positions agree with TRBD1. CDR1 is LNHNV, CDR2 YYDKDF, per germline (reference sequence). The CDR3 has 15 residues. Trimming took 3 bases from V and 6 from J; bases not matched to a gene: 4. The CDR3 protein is CATSRDRGQTQPQHF. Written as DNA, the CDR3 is TGTGCCACCAGCAGGGACAGGGGGCAGACTCAGCCCCAGCATTTT.